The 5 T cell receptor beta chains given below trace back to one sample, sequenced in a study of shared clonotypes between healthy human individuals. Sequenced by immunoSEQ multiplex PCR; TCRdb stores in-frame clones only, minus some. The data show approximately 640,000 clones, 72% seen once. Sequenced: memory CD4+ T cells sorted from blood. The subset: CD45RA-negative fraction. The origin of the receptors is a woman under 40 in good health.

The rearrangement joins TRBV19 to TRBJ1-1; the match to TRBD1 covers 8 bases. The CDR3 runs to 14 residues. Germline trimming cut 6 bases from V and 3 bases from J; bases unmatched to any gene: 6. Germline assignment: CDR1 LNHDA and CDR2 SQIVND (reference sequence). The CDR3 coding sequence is TGTGCCAGTAGACGCGACAGGGGAGACACTGAAGCTTTCTTT. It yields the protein CASRRDRGDTEAFF.

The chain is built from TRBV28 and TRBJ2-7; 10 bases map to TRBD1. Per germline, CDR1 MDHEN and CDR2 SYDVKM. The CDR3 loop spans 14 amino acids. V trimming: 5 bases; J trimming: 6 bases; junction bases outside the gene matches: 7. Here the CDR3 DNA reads TGTGCCAGCAGTAAGGGACAGGGGACTCTCGAGCAGTACTTC. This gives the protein CASSKGQGTLEQYF. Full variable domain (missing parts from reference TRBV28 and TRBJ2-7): DVKVTQSSRYLVKRTGEKVFLECVQDMDHENMFWYRQDPGLGLRLIYFSYDVKMKEKGDIPEGYSVSREKKERFSLILESASTNQTSMYLCASSKGQGTLEQYFGPGTRLTVT.

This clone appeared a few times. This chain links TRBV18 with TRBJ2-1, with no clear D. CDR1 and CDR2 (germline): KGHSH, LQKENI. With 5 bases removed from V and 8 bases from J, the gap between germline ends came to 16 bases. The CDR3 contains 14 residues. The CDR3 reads CASSFVDSVDEQFF. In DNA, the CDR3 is TGTGCCAGCTCATTCGTCGACTCCGTGGATGAGCAGTTCTTC.

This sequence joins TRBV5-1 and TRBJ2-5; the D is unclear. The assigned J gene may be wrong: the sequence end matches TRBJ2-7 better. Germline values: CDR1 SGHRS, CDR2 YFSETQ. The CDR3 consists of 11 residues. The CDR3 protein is CASSGEYEQYF. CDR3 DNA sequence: TGCGCCAGCAGCGGGGAATACGAGCAGTACTTC.

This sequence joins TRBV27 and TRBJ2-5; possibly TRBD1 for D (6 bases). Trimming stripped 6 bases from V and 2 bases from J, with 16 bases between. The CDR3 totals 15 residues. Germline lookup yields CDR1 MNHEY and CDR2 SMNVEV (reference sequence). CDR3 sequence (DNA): TGTGCCAGCAGGAGACAGGCGAGGCGTCAAGAGACCCAGTACTTC. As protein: CASRRQARRQETQYF.